Listed below are T cell receptor beta chains from one sample, sequenced in a study of shared clonotypes between healthy human individuals. The protocol was immunoSEQ multiplex PCR, while the TCRdb copy is restricted to in-frame clones and leaves out a portion. The sample shows about 2 million clones, roughly 95% of them seen only once. Material: naive CD8+ T cells sorted from blood. The source of these receptors is a man younger than 35 in good health. CDR3s include the opening cysteine and the closing phenylalanine or tryptophan. D genes are given only for firm matches. Where a row states a size, it is once, few, many or the class of an expanded clone; other rows omit it.

cdr3_nt	cdr3_aa	d_call	j_call	v_call	clone_size
TGTGCCAGCACTACCCTGGGATCGGTCGGGACAGGGCCTTATTCACCCCTCCACTTT	CASTTLGSVGTGPYSPLHF	TRBD1	TRBJ1-6	TRBV28	-
TGTGCCAGCAGTTCGACTAGCGGGGAGTACAATGAGCAGTTCTTC	CASSSTSGEYNEQFF	TRBD2	TRBJ2-1	TRBV27	-
TGTGCCACCAGCACAGCGACAGGGAACTATGGCTACACCTTC	CATSTATGNYGYTF	TRBD1	TRBJ1-2	TRBV15	-
TGTGCCAGTACCCTAGCGGGAGGACCTTACAATGAGCAGTTCTTC	CASTLAGGPYNEQFF	TRBD2	TRBJ2-1	TRBV19	-
TGTGCCAGCAGCTTAGGCGGGGGACAGTTCCAAGAGACCCAGTACTTC	CASSLGGGQFQETQYF	-	TRBJ2-5	TRBV13	-
TGTGCCAGCAGTGCCCCATCGTACGAGCAGTACTTC	CASSAPSYEQYF	-	TRBJ2-7	TRBV6-1	once
TGTGCCAGCAGCTTAGACCGTGCCTCGGAGAGGGGCTGGCATTCACCCCTCCACTTT	CASSLDRASERGWHSPLHF	-	TRBJ1-6	TRBV11-2	-
TGTGCCAGCAGCGTGTCGGGGACCACTGAAGCTTTCTTT	CASSVSGTTEAFF	-	TRBJ1-1	TRBV9	-
TGTGCCTGGAGTTTTTTCGCAGGGGGAAGCCCTGAAGCTTTCTTT	CAWSFFAGGSPEAFF	TRBD1	TRBJ1-1	TRBV30	-
TGTGCCTGGAGTAACCTCGAGGCGGGGAGGGTGGATACGCAGTATTTT	CAWSNLEAGRVDTQYF	TRBD2	TRBJ2-3	TRBV30	-
TGTGCCAGCAGTTTACGCCCTAGCGGGAGGCCCTCCTACGAGCAGTACTTC	CASSLRPSGRPSYEQYF	TRBD2	TRBJ2-7	TRBV27	-
TGTGCCAACAATAGCGGGAGGGCCTCCTCTGATACGCAGTATTTT	CANNSGRASSDTQYF	TRBD2	TRBJ2-3	TRBV2	-
TGTGCCAGCAGCTTATCCTCCTCGGACTTGGAGGCATTGAACACCGGGGAGCTGTTTTTT	CASSLSSSDLEALNTGELFF	-	TRBJ2-2	TRBV7-6	-
TGTGCCACCAGCCTTACCCTAGCCAAAAACATTCAGTACTTC	CATSLTLAKNIQYF	-	TRBJ2-4	TRBV15	-
TGTGCCAGTAGTATAACGGGGACCTACGAGCAGTACTTC	CASSITGTYEQYF	-	TRBJ2-7	TRBV19	-
TGCGCCAGCAGCTTGGTCGCGGGGCCCTACAATGAGCAGTTCTTC	CASSLVAGPYNEQFF	-	TRBJ2-1	TRBV5-1	once
TGTGCCAGCAGCTTAACGTTACCGGGACAGCTCGATGGCTACACCTTC	CASSLTLPGQLDGYTF	TRBD1	TRBJ1-2	TRBV7-3	-
TGTGCCAGCAGTTCCCCAGGGTTCCTTGGCTACGAGCAGTACTTC	CASSSPGFLGYEQYF	-	TRBJ2-7	TRBV2	-
TGTGCCAGCAGTTCTTACGGAGGGCCGAGAGGGAGTGAGCAGTTCTTC	CASSSYGGPRGSEQFF	-	TRBJ2-1	TRBV27	-
TGTGCCAGCAATATAGCGGATTCTAGCACAGATACGCAGTATTTT	CASNIADSSTDTQYF	-	TRBJ2-3	TRBV6-5	-
TGTGCCAGCACCTTCGGGGGAGAGACCCAGTACTTC	CASTFGGETQYF	-	TRBJ2-5	TRBV6-6	-
TGTGCCAGCAGCCCCCCCCCGGGACAGGGGGCCATCGAGCAGTACTTC	CASSPPPGQGAIEQYF	TRBD1	TRBJ2-7	TRBV14	-
TGTGCCAGCGGTCCTATTGGACCTCAGACCTACGAGCAGTACTTC	CASGPIGPQTYEQYF	-	TRBJ2-7	TRBV27	-
TGTGCCAGCAGCTTAGCTGTAGGAGATACGCAGTATTTT	CASSLAVGDTQYF	-	TRBJ2-3	TRBV11-2	-
TGTGCCAGCAGTTCCTCAGGGGGCACCTTCACCGGGGAGCTGTTTTTT	CASSSSGGTFTGELFF	TRBD1	TRBJ2-2	TRBV27	-
TGTGCCACCACCTCCGGGACAGGGGGTATCGACAATCAGCCCCAGCATTTT	CATTSGTGGIDNQPQHF	TRBD1	TRBJ1-5	TRBV10-3	-
TGTGCCAGCAGTGACGCGGGGGGGAAAGAGACCCAGTACTTC	CASSDAGGKETQYF	TRBD2	TRBJ2-5	TRBV25-1	-
TGTGCCAGCAGTTCTGGGCTGGAGCAGTTCTTC	CASSSGLEQFF	-	TRBJ2-1	TRBV6-5	-
TGTGCCAGCAAGCAGGGGATAGGATACGAGCAGTACTTC	CASKQGIGYEQYF	-	TRBJ2-7	TRBV6-1	-
TGCGCCAGCAGTGAGACGAACTCCTACAATGAGCAGTTCTTC	CASSETNSYNEQFF	-	TRBJ2-1	TRBV10-2	-
TGTGCCAGCAGCTTAGAGCCGGGAATCACTGAAGCTTTCTTT	CASSLEPGITEAFF	-	TRBJ1-1	TRBV13	-
TGTGCCAGCAGCGTAGACGGGACTAGCGGGACAGATACGCAGTATTTT	CASSVDGTSGTDTQYF	TRBD2	TRBJ2-3	TRBV9	once
TGCAGTGGGACTAGCGCCTACGAGCAGTACTTC	CSGTSAYEQYF	TRBD2	TRBJ2-7	TRBV20-1	-
TGTGCCAGCAGCACCCTGCGACAGGCGAACACTGAAGCTTTCTTT	CASSTLRQANTEAFF	-	TRBJ1-1	TRBV5-6	-
TGTGCCAGTAGTATCGAGGAAAATTACTTTGGAAACACCATATATTTT	CASSIEENYFGNTIYF	-	TRBJ1-3	TRBV19	-
TGTGCCAGCAGTTTGAGGGGTGGGATTGGCTACACCTTC	CASSLRGGIGYTF	-	TRBJ1-2	TRBV27	-
TGTGCCAGCAGCGTCGGGACTAGCGGGAGTGATGAGCAGTTCTTC	CASSVGTSGSDEQFF	TRBD2	TRBJ2-1	TRBV9	once
TGTGCCAGCAGCTTTTTCGACAGTGAAGAGACCCAGTACTTC	CASSFFDSEETQYF	-	TRBJ2-5	TRBV7-2	-
TGCGCCAGCAGCCAAACGGACCGGGGGGTCTACGAGCAGTACTTC	CASSQTDRGVYEQYF	TRBD2	TRBJ2-7	TRBV4-1	-
TGCGCCAGCAGCCCTTTTTCCAATGAGCAGTTCTTC	CASSPFSNEQFF	-	TRBJ2-1	TRBV4-1	-
TGTGCCAGCAGTGCGGGACAGGGTGTGACACCCCTCCACTTT	CASSAGQGVTPLHF	TRBD1	TRBJ1-6	TRBV6-5	-
TGTGCCAGCAGCTTAATGACAGGGGGAGATTCACCCCTCCACTTT	CASSLMTGGDSPLHF	TRBD1	TRBJ1-6	TRBV7-2	-
TGTGCCAGCAGCTTTGACCACGAGCAGTACTTC	CASSFDHEQYF	-	TRBJ2-7	TRBV5-4	-
TGCGCCAGCAGCCAAGTCAAAGGACAGGGTAACTCCTACGAGCAGTACTTC	CASSQVKGQGNSYEQYF	TRBD1	TRBJ2-7	TRBV4-1	-
TGCGCCAGCAGCCAAGAGCCAATGAGGCCGCCCGGAAACACCATATATTTT	CASSQEPMRPPGNTIYF	-	TRBJ1-3	TRBV4-1	-
TGTGCCAGTAGTCAGGCAGGAGGGTATTCACCCCTCCACTTT	CASSQAGGYSPLHF	-	TRBJ1-6	TRBV19	few
TGTGCCAGCTCACCAGAAGGGGGGAAGACCCAGTACTTC	CASSPEGGKTQYF	-	TRBJ2-5	TRBV18	-
TGCGCCAGCAGCCAAGGTTGGACAGAAATACTCACAGATACGCAGTATTTT	CASSQGWTEILTDTQYF	-	TRBJ2-3	TRBV4-3	-
TGCGCCAGCAGTGAGTCGTCAGGGGAAAACGAGCAGTACTTC	CASSESSGENEQYF	-	TRBJ2-7	TRBV10-1	-
TGTGCCAGCAGACAGCCGGGACAGGGGTACGAGCAGTACTTC	CASRQPGQGYEQYF	TRBD1	TRBJ2-7	TRBV2	-
TGCGCCAGCAGCCGACAGCGGGAGGGCCTGGCAGATACGCAGTATTTT	CASSRQREGLADTQYF	TRBD2	TRBJ2-3	TRBV4-3	-
TGCGCCAGCAGCCCACAGGTCCCCCTCGAGCAGTACTTC	CASSPQVPLEQYF	-	TRBJ2-7	TRBV4-1	-
TGCGCCAGCAGCCCAAGGGGCGGGGCCAACGTCCTGACTTTC	CASSPRGGANVLTF	-	TRBJ2-6	TRBV4-3	once